This entry features one T cell receptor beta chain sequence. The antigen is unknown. Profiled with immunoSEQ multiplex PCR; TCRdb holds only in-frame clones, not every one. The sample carries about 680,000 clones, around 89% recorded once. This entry is derived from a study of Ad26.COV2.S vaccination and SARS-CoV-2 variants. Study results and limitations: Across vaccine and placebo recipients, the breadth of non-spike TCRs was similar.

As to treatment: some 20 received Ad26.COV2.S at low or high dose, single or two shots; about 5 received placebo; per-sample allocation not given. Samples came from day 63 after the first vaccine or placebo injection. Whoever gave the sample was an adult aged 18-55 years in Boston. Per the germline V gene, CDR1 is LGHNA and CDR2 is YNFKEQ. Losses at the gene ends were 0 bases for V and 9 bases for J; bases not matched to a gene: 7. CDR3 length equals 15 residues. The V call is TRBV4-2, the J call TRBJ2-1; 8 bases agree with TRBD2. The origin of this receptor is a person between 18 and 65 years old who received the Ad26.COV2.S COVID-19 vaccine or a placebo. Sequenced material: peripheral blood, taken in a trial of Ad26.COV2.S vaccine versus placebo. CDR3 nucleotides: TGTGCCAGCAGCCAAGACGGGACTAGGGGTGGTGAGCAGTTCTTC. It is translated as CASSQDGTRGGEQFF.